The 29 T cell receptor beta chains reported below all come from one sample, sequenced in a study of T cell repertoires in aging, cancer and after chemotherapy. Amplification of TCR beta used genomic DNA extracted from peripheral blood. Rearranged V-D-J TRB sequences were amplified with a mixed TRB-A/B primer pool. Each CDR3 protein is one row after TCRdb ran MiXCR on the multiplex PCR reads. The table has approximately 1,700 distinct CDR3 sequences, around 34% seen once. Sample: blood. These receptor sequences come from a human donor with a solid tumor.

The J gene is TRBJ2-1, the V gene TRBV4-2; 8 bases are a match to TRBD2. V lost 0 bases, J lost 2 bases, and 3 bases stayed unmatched. The CDR3 contains 16 residues. The germline gives CDR1 LGHNA, CDR2 YNFKEQ. The CDR3 DNA is TGTGCCAGCAGCCAAGATCCAGCGGGGGCCTACAATGAGCAGTTCTTC. Translated: CASSQDPAGAYNEQFF.

The V and J genes are TRBV20-1 and TRBJ2-3, with 10 bases identical to TRBD1. Trimming removed 7 bases from V and 4 bases from J; junction bases left unmatched: 8. The CDR3 contains 14 residues. Looked up from germline, CDR1 is DFQATT and CDR2 is SNEGSKA (reference sequence). The CDR3 is CSVKDRGISDTQYF. The CDR3 DNA follows: TGCAGTGTCAAGGACAGGGGGATATCAGATACGCAGTATTTT.

By sample share, this clonotype is large (0.1 to 1%). This chain uses TRBV6-5 with TRBJ2-3, with D tentatively TRBD2 (5 bases). Germline V gene sequence: CDR1 MNHEY, CDR2 SVGAGI. The CDR3 covers 15 residues. Trimming removed 0 bases at V and 0 bases at J, with 7 bases between. The CDR3 loop reads CASSYSAGSTDTQYF. CDR3 nucleotide sequence: TGTGCCAGCAGTTACTCGGCGGGTAGCACAGATACGCAGTATTTT.

This clonotype has more than one count but fewer than ten. The chain combines TRBV6-5 with TRBJ2-1; D is possibly TRBD1 (6 bases). Germline V CDR1 and CDR2: MNHEY, SVGAGI. The CDR3 runs to 14 residues. V was shortened by 0 bases and J by 3 bases, with 6 bases between the two germline ends. CDR3 protein: CASSYSDSYNEQFF. CDR3 in DNA: TGTGCCAGCAGTTACTCGGACAGCTACAATGAGCAGTTCTTC.

The rearrangement links TRBV7-6 to TRBJ1-2; D is unclear. V lost 5 bases, J lost 8 bases, and 15 bases lay in between. This CDR3 is built from 13 residues. Germline V gene data show CDR1 as SGHVS and CDR2 as FNYEAQ. CDR3 nucleotides: TGTGCCAGCAGCCCAACTGGAGTAGCCGGCTACACCTTC. It codes for CASSPTGVAGYTF.

This clonotype was counted only a few times. The V call is TRBV5-5, the J call TRBJ2-3, with unresolved D. Trimming cost V 4 bases and J 2 bases, with 14 bases left between them. The CDR3 spans 15 residues. CDR1 and CDR2 (germline): SGHKS, YYEKEE (reference sequence). CDR3 in DNA: TGTGCCAGCAGCGCCGGTGGGATACACACAGATACGCAGTATTTT. The encoded protein is CASSAGGIHTDTQYF.

V and J are TRBV9 and TRBJ2-1; 12 nucleotides match TRBD2. Germline assignment: CDR1 SGDLS and CDR2 YYNGEE. There are 15 residues in the CDR3. V lost 8 bases to trimming and J lost 3 bases; unmatched junction nucleotides: 6. CDR3 DNA sequence: TGTGCCAGTCGACTAGCGGGGGAAATCTACAATGAGCAGTTCTTC. Translation: CASRLAGEIYNEQFF.

This chain connects TRBV5-4 to TRBJ2-1; TRBD1 matches 11 bases. The CDR3 length is 16 residues. Germline CDR1 is SGHNT and CDR2 is YYREEE (reference sequence). Trimming cost V 4 bases and J 4 bases; bases outside gene matches: 7. CDR3 residues: CASSLRGTGGYNEQFF. Here the CDR3 DNA reads TGTGCCAGCAGCCTACGTGGGACAGGGGGTTACAATGAGCAGTTCTTC.

This chain joins TRBV27 and TRBJ2-4, with D perhaps TRBD2 (5 bases). Germline assignment: CDR1 MNHEY and CDR2 SMNVEV (reference sequence). The germline V and J ends were trimmed by 4 bases and 5 bases, with 15 bases remaining between them. The CDR3 is made up of 15 amino acids. This chain's CDR3 is CASSSLFEGENIQYF. CDR3 nucleotide sequence: TGTGCCAGCAGTTCCCTTTTCGAGGGCGAAAACATTCAGTACTTC.

J is TRBJ1-2 and V is TRBV30; D gene uncertain. The CDR3 loop spans 12 amino acids. CDR1 is GTSNPN, CDR2 SVGIG, per germline (reference sequence). V dropped 5 bases and J dropped 6 bases, with 13 bases sitting between them. The CDR3 region is CAWGGSGHGYTF. For the CDR3, the DNA is TGTGCCTGGGGAGGCAGCGGTCATGGCTACACCTTC. The full variable domain, its missing parts supplied by reference TRBV30 and TRBJ1-2, is SQTIHQWPATLVQPVGSPLSLECTVEGTSNPNLYWYRQAAGRGLQLLFYSVGIGQISSEVPQNLSASRPQDRQFILSSKKLLLSDSGFYLCAWGGSGHGYTFGSGTRLTVV.

The genes are TRBV12-3 or TRBV12-4 and TRBJ2-1, with TRBD2 as a possible D gene (7 bases). The CDR3 is 14 amino acids. V gave up 8 bases and J gave up 7 bases, with 18 bases separating them. For the CDR3, the DNA is TGTGCCAGCCGTAGGGGGGGGAAGGGAAATGAGCAGTTCTTC. It yields the protein CASRRGGKGNEQFF.

This clonotype came up a few times. This chain connects TRBV20-1 to TRBJ2-5; possibly TRBD1 or TRBD2 for D (5 bases each). Germline V lookup: CDR1 DFQATT, CDR2 SNEGSKA (reference sequence). V was shortened by 6 bases and J by 4 bases, with 18 bases between the two germline ends. This CDR3 region has 14 residues. CDR3 sequence (DNA): TGCAGTGCCTTCTCCTCGTTGAGGGGAGAGACCCAGTACTTC. As protein: CSAFSSLRGETQYF.

This clonotype showed up just a few times. This sequence joins TRBV29-1 and TRBJ2-3; 7 bases agree with TRBD1. Germline trimming cut 4 bases from V and 4 bases from J; bases unmatched to any gene: 8. CDR3 length equals 14 residues. CDR1 is SQVTM and CDR2 is ANQGSEA in the germline V gene. The CDR3 loop is CSVVEGAKADTQYF. The DNA of the CDR3 is TGCAGCGTTGTCGAGGGGGCGAAAGCAGATACGCAGTATTTT.

This clonotype is termed large. The V call is TRBV10-3, the J call TRBJ2-3; maybe TRBD1 (6 bases). The CDR3 is made up of 14 amino acids. Germline CDR1 reads ENHRY; CDR2 reads SYGVKD. Trimming shortened V by 6 bases and J by 4 bases, and 14 bases separated the two germline ends. The chain's CDR3 is CAISDRSGADTQYF. The DNA for the CDR3 is TGTGCCATCAGCGACAGGAGTGGGGCAGATACGCAGTATTTT.

The chain has TRBV7-2 and TRBJ2-7, with D perhaps assigned TRBD1 or TRBD2 (5 bases each). Trimming stripped 5 bases from V and 0 bases from J, with 11 bases between. Per the germline V gene, CDR1 is SGHTA and CDR2 is FQGNSA. The CDR3 totals 14 residues. In DNA, the CDR3 is TGTGCCAGCAGCGGGGGTCTTTCCTCCTACGAGCAGTACTTC. As protein: CASSGGLSSYEQYF.

Sample share makes this clonotype large. The rearrangement uses TRBV6-5 and TRBJ1-5; TRBD1 matches 8 bases. V shed 4 bases, J shed 9 bases, and the junction held 11 bases outside the gene matches. Germline-derived CDR1 and CDR2 are MNHEY and SVGAGI. The CDR3 extends over 15 amino acids. The CDR3 nucleotides read TGTGCCAGCAGTTTGCGGACAGGGTTAGGGCCGCCCCAGCATTTT. This encodes CASSLRTGLGPPQHF.

The chain employs TRBV5-5 and TRBJ2-1; TRBD1 is a possible D gene (5 bases). There are 14 residues in the CDR3. The V gene's germline CDR1 is SGHKS and CDR2 YYEKEE (reference sequence). The V end was cut by 4 bases, the J end by 5 bases, with 13 bases between. The DNA of the CDR3 is TGTGCCAGCAGCCAGGGTCGGCAGAACAATGAGCAGTTCTTC. This codes for CASSQGRQNNEQFF.

This chain uses TRBV10-3 with TRBJ2-3; D gene unclear. This CDR3 contains 13 residues. Germline V gene lookup returns CDR1 ENHRY and CDR2 SYGVKD. For the CDR3, the DNA is TGTGGGGCAGGCTCCTATTCCACAGATACGCAGTATTTT. Residues: CGAGSYSTDTQYF.

This clonotype was counted between two and nine times. The rearrangement uses TRBV7-9 and TRBJ2-7; D perhaps matches TRBD2 (6 bases). CDR1 is SEHNR and CDR2 is FQNEAQ in the germline V gene (reference sequence). V lost 3 bases and J 10 bases, leaving 16 bases between the germline ends. The CDR3 is 13 residues long. CDR3 amino acids: CASSLVAVKAQYF. The CDR3 DNA reads TGTGCCAGCAGCTTGGTAGCGGTAAAAGCTCAGTACTTC.

The chain uses TRBV6-1 and TRBJ2-3, with 12 bases fitting TRBD2. The CDR3 has 16 amino acids. Germline loops: CDR1 MNHNS, CDR2 SASEGT. V gave up 6 bases and J gave up 8 bases; unmatched junction bases: 12. The CDR3 spells CASSLGTSGRTGTQYF. For the CDR3, the DNA is TGTGCCAGCAGCCTTGGGACTAGCGGGCGCACGGGTACGCAGTATTTT.

This chain links TRBV19 with TRBJ1-1; D gene ambiguous. Germline CDR1 and CDR2: LNHDA and SQIVND (reference sequence). There are 15 residues in the CDR3. The ends were cut back, 5 bases at V and 3 bases at J, with 16 bases in the middle. The CDR3 region has the DNA TGTGCCAGTAGTGCGGTCGGCGGCGCGTACACTGAAGCTTTCTTT. Translated: CASSAVGGAYTEAFF. The full variable domain, rest sourced from reference TRBV19 and TRBJ1-1, is DGGITQSPKYLFRKEGQNVTLSCEQNLNHDAMYWYRQDPGQGLRLIYYSQIVNDFQKGDIAEGYSVSREKKESFPLTVTSAQKNPTAFYLCASSAVGGAYTEAFFGQGTRLTVV.

This chain joins TRBV20-1 and TRBJ1-6; 7 bases map to TRBD1. The CDR3 extends over 14 amino acids. Trimming took 5 bases from V and 5 from J; bases not matched to a gene: 6. Germline CDR1 reads DFQATT; CDR2 reads SNEGSKA (reference sequence). CDR3 in DNA: TGCAGTGCTTTGACAGGGAAGAATAATTCACCCCTCCACTTT. Translation gives CSALTGKNNSPLHF.

This clonotype was detected only a few times. The J gene is TRBJ2-1, the V gene TRBV12-3 or TRBV12-4, with 11 bases lining up with TRBD1. Losses at the gene ends were 5 bases for V and 9 bases for J; bases not matched to a gene: 6. This CDR3 has 14 residues. This chain's CDR3 is CASSRTGGLVEQFF. The CDR3 DNA reads as TGTGCCAGCAGTCGGACAGGGGGCTTGGTTGAGCAGTTCTTC.

The chain is built from TRBV7-9 and TRBJ1-2, with unresolved D. The CDR3 loop spans 15 amino acids. V was shortened by 4 bases and J by 3 bases, with 15 bases between the two germline ends. Germline CDR1 reads SEHNR; CDR2 reads FQNEAQ (reference sequence). CDR3 DNA sequence: TGTGCCAGCAGCTCATTTCCGCTAGCAGACTATGGCTACACCTTC. Protein product: CASSSFPLADYGYTF.

This clonotype was picked up a small number of times. This chain connects TRBV7-9 to TRBJ2-4; 8 bases match TRBD1. This CDR3 is built from 15 residues. After removal of 5 bases from V and 6 bases from J, the junction contained 9 bases not matched to a gene. CDR1 is SEHNR and CDR2 is FQNEAQ in the germline V gene (reference sequence). CDR3 protein: CASSEPRGQGNIQYF. In DNA form, the CDR3 reads TGTGCCAGCAGCGAACCCCGTGGACAGGGAAACATTCAGTACTTC.

J is TRBJ1-4 and V is TRBV29-1; perhaps TRBD1 as D (5 bases). The germline CDR1 and CDR2 sequences are SQVTM and ANQGSEA. Trimming stripped 7 bases from V and 1 base from J, with 13 bases between. The CDR3 sequence is 14 residues long. The CDR3 sequence: CSGLRGGTNEKLFF. The CDR3 DNA sequence: TGCAGCGGGCTACGGGGGGGAACTAATGAAAAACTGTTTTTT.

By its share, this clonotype is large (0.1 to 1%). The rearrangement uses TRBV6-5 and TRBJ1-2; D remains ambiguous. Deletions cut 5 bases from V and 7 bases from J, with 11 bases between. The CDR3 length is 12 residues. Germline V gene data show CDR1 as MNHEY and CDR2 as SVGAGI. The CDR3 spells CASSQPGPGYTF. The CDR3 DNA reads TGTGCCAGCAGTCAGCCCGGGCCTGGCTACACCTTC.

The chain couples TRBV19 to TRBJ2-5, with D perhaps TRBD1 (6 bases). From germline, CDR1 is LNHDA and CDR2 SQIVND (reference sequence). V lost 7 bases and J lost 4, with 19 bases in between. The CDR3 has 15 amino acids. This chain's CDR3 is CASIGTIRLGETQYF. CDR3 nucleotide sequence: TGTGCCAGTATTGGGACAATTCGGCTGGGAGAGACCCAGTACTTC.

This clonotype was seen a handful of times. The V gene is TRBV12-3 or TRBV12-4, the J gene TRBJ2-7; the match to TRBD1 covers 8 bases. The CDR3 is 13 amino acids. V shed 6 bases, J shed 3 bases, and the junction held 4 bases outside the gene matches. This chain's CDR3 is CASSNRGDYEQYF. CDR3 sequence (DNA): TGTGCCAGCAGCAACAGGGGGGACTACGAGCAGTACTTC.